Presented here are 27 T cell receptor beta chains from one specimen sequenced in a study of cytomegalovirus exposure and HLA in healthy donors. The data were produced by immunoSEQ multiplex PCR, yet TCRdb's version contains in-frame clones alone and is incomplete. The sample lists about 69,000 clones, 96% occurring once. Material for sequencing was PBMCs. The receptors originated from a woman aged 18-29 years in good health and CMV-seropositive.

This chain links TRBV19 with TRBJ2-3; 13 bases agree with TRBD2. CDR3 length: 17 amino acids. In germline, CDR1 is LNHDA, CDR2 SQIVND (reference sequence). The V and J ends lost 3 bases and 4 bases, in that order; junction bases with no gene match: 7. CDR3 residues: CASSIFRTSGSPDTQYF. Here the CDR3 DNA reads TGTGCCAGTAGTATCTTCCGGACTAGCGGGAGCCCAGATACGCAGTATTTT.

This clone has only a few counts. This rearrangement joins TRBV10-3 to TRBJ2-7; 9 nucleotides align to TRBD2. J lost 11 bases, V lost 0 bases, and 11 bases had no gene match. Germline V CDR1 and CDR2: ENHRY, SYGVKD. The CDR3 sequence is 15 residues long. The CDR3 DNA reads TGTGCCATCAGTGAGTCCGGAGCGGGAGGCCTGGGGAAGTACTTC. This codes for CAISESGAGGLGKYF.

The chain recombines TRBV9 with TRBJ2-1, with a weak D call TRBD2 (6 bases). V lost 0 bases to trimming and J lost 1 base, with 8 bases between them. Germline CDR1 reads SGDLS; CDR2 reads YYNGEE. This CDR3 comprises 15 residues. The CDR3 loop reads CASSVEGGSYNEQFF. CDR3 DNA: TGTGCCAGCAGCGTAGAGGGAGGTTCCTACAATGAGCAGTTCTTC.

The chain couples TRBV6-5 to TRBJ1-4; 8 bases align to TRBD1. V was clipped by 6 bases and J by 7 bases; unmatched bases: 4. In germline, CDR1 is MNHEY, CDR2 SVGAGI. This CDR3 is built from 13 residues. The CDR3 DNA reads TGTGCCAGCAGGCCAGGGGGCAGTGAAAAACTGTTTTTT. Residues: CASRPGGSEKLFF.

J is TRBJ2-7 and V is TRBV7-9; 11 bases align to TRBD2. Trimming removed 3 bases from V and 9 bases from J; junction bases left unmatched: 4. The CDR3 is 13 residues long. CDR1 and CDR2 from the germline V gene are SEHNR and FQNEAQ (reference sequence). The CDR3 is CASSLLAGGLQYF. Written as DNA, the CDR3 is TGTGCCAGCAGCTTGCTAGCGGGAGGTCTGCAGTACTTC.

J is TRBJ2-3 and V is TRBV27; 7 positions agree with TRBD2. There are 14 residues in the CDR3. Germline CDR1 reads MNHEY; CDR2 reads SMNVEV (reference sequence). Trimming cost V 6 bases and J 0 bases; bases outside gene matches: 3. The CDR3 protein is CASSHSGSTDTQYF. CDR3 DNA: TGTGCCAGCAGCCATAGCGGGAGCACAGATACGCAGTATTTT.

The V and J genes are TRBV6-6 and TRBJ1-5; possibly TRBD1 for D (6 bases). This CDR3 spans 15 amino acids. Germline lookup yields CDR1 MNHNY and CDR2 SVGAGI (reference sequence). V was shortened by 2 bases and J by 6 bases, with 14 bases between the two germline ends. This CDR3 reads CASSYGTGFSQPQHF. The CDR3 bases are TGTGCCAGCAGTTACGGTACAGGGTTTAGTCAGCCCCAGCATTTT.

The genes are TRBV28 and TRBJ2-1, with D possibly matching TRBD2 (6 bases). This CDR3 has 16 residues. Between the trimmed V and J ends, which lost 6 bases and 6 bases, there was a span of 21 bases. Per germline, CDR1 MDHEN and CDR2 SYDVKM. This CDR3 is CASSPREFDYINEQFF. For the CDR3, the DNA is TGTGCCAGCAGCCCCCGGGAGTTCGACTACATCAATGAGCAGTTCTTC.

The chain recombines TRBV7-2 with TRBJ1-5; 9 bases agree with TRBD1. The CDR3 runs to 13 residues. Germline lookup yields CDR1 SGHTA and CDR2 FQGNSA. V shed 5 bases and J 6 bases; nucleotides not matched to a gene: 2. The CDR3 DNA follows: TGTGCCAGCAGCCCGGACAGGGGTCAGCCCCAGCATTTT. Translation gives CASSPDRGQPQHF.

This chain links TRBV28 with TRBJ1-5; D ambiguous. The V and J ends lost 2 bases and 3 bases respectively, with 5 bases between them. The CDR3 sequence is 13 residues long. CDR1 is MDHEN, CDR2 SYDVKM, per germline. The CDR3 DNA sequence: TGTGCCAGCAGTTTAACAATCAATCAGCCCCAGCATTTT. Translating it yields CASSLTINQPQHF.

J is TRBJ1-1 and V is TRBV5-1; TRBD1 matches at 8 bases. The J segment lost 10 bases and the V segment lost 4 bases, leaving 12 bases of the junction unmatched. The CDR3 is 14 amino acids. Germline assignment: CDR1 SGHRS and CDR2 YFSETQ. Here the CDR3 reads CASSPGGAEARAFF. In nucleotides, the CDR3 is TGCGCCAGCAGCCCAGGGGGCGCAGAGGCAAGAGCTTTCTTT.

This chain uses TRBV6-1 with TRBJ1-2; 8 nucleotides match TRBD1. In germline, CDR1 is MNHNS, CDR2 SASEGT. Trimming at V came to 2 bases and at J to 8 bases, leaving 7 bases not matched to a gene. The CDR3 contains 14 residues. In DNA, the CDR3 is TGTGCCAGCAGTGAAAAGGACAGGGCCAAGGGCTACACCTTC. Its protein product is CASSEKDRAKGYTF.

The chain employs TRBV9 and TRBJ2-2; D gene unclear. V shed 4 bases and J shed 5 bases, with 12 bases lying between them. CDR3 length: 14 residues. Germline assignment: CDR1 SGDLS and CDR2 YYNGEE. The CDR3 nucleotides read TGTGCCAGCAGCCCCATAAGCATTACCGGGGAGCTGTTTTTT. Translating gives CASSPISITGELFF. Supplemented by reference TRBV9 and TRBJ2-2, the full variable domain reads DSGVTQTPKHLITATGQRVTLRCSPRSGDLSVYWYQQSLDQGLQFLIQYYNGEERAKGNILERFSAQQFPDLHSELNLSSLELGDSALYFCASSPISITGELFFGEGSRLTVL.

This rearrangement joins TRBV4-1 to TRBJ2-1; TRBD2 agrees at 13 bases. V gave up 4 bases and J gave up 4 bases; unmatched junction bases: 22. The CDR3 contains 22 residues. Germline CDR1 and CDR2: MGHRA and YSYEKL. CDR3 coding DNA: TGCGCCAGCAGCCCATCCATGGTTAGGACTAGCGGGAGCCCCACCAAATACAATGAGCAGTTCTTC. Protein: CASSPSMVRTSGSPTKYNEQFF.

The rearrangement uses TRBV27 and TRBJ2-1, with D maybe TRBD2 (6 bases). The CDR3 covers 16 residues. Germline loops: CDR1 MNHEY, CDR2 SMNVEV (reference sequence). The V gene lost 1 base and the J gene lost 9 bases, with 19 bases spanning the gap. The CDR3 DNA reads TGTGCCAGCAGTTTATTTCCTAGCGAGATATCCACTGAGCAGTTCTTC. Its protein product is CASSLFPSEISTEQFF.

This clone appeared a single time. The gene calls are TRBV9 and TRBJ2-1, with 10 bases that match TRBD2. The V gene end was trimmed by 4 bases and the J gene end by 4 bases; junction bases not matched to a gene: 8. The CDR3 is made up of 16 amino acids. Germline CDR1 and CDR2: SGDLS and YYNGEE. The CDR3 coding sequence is TGTGCCAGCAGCTCTGCTGGTAGCGGGAGGTACAATGAGCAGTTCTTC. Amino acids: CASSSAGSGRYNEQFF. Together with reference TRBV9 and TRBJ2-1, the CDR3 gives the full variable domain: DSGVTQTPKHLITATGQRVTLRCSPRSGDLSVYWYQQSLDQGLQFLIQYYNGEERAKGNILERFSAQQFPDLHSELNLSSLELGDSALYFCASSSAGSGRYNEQFFGPGTRLTVL.

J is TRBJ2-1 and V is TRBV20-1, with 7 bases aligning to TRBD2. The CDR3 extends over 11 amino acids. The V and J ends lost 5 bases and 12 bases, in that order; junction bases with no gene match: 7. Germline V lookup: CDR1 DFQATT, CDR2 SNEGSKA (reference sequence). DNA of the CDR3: TGCAGTGCTGCGCCGGGGGAGGGGCAGTTCTTC. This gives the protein CSAAPGEGQFF.

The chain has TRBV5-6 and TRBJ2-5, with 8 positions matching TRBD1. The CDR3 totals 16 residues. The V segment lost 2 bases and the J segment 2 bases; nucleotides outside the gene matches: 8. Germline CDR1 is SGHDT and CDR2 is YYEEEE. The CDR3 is CASSFRDRPNQETQYF. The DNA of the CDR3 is TGTGCCAGCAGCTTTCGGGACAGGCCTAATCAAGAGACCCAGTACTTC.

The CDR3 loop reads CATSREGGSYNEQFF. The CDR3 DNA is TGTGCCACCAGCAGAGAAGGGGGTTCCTACAATGAGCAGTTCTTC. This rearrangement joins TRBV15 to TRBJ2-1; TRBD1 is a possible D gene (6 bases). V lost 0 bases to trimming and J lost 1 base, with 7 bases between them. Germline V gene lookup returns CDR1 LNHNV and CDR2 YYDKDF (reference sequence). CDR3 size: 15 residues.

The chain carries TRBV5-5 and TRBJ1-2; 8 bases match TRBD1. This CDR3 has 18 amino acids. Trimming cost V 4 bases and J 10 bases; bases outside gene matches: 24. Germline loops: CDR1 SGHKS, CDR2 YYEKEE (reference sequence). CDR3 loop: CASSRIPTPTGGVGVYTF. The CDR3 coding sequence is TGTGCCAGCAGCCGTATCCCAACCCCTACAGGGGGAGTAGGAGTCTACACCTTC.

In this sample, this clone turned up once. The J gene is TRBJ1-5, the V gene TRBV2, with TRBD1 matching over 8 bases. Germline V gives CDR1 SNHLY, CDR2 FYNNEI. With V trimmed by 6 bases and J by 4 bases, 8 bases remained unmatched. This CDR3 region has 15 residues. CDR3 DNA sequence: TGTGCCAGCAGAACGTCCCGGACAGGGAATCAGCCCCAGCATTTT. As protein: CASRTSRTGNQPQHF.

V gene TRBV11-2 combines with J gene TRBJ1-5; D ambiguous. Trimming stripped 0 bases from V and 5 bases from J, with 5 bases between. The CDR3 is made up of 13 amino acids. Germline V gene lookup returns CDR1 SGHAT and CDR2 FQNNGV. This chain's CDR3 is CASSLDRDQPQHF. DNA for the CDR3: TGTGCCAGCAGCTTAGACCGGGATCAGCCCCAGCATTTT.

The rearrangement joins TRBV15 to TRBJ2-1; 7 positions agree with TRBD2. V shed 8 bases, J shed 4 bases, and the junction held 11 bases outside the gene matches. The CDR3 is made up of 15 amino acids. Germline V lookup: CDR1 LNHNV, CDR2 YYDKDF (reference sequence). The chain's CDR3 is CATSPTGRDYNEQFF. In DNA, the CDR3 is TGTGCCACCTCCCCAACTGGGAGGGATTACAATGAGCAGTTCTTC.

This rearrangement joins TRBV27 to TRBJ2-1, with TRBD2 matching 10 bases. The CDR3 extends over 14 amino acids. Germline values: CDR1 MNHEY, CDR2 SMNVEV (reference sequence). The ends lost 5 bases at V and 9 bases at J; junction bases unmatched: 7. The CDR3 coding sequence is TGTGCCAGCAGTAGAAGCGGGAGGGTCGGTGAGCAGTTCTTC. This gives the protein CASSRSGRVGEQFF.

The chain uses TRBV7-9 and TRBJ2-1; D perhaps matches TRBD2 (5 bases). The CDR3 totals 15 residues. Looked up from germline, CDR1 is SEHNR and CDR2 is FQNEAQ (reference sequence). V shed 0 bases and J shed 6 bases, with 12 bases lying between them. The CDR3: CASSLAAATPNEQFF. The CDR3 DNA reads TGTGCCAGCAGCTTAGCAGCGGCCACACCCAATGAGCAGTTCTTC.

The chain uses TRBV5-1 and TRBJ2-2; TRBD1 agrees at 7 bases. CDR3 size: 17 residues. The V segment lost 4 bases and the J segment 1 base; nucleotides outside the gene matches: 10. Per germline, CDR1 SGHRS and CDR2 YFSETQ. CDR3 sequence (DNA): TGCGCCAGCAGCCCTGTTGTGTGGGACAGGAACACCGGGGAGCTGTTTTTT. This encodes CASSPVVWDRNTGELFF.

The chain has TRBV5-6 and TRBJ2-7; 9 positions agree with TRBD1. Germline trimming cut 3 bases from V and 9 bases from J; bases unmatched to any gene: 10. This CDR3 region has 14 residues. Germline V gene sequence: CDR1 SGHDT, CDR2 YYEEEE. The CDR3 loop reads CASSWGDREPGQYF. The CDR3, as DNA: TGTGCCAGCAGCTGGGGGGACAGGGAGCCCGGGCAGTACTTC.